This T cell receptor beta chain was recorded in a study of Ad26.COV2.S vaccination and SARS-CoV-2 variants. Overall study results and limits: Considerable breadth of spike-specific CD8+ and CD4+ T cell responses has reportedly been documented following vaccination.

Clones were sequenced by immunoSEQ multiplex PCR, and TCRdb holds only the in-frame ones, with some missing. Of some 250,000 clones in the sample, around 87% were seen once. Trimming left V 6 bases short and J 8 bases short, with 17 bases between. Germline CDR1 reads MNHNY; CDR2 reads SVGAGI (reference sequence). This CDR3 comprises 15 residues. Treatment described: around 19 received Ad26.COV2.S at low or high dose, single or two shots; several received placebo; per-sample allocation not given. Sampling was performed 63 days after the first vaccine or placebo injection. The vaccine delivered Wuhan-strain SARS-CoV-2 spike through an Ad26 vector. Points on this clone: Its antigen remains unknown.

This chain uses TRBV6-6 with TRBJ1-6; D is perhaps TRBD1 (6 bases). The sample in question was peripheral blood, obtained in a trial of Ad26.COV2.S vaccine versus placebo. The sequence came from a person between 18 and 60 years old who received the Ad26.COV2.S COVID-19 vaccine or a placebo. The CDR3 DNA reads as TGTGCCAGCAGAAGACAGGCTCGGGTGGATTCACCCCTCCACTTT. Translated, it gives CASRRQARVDSPLHF.